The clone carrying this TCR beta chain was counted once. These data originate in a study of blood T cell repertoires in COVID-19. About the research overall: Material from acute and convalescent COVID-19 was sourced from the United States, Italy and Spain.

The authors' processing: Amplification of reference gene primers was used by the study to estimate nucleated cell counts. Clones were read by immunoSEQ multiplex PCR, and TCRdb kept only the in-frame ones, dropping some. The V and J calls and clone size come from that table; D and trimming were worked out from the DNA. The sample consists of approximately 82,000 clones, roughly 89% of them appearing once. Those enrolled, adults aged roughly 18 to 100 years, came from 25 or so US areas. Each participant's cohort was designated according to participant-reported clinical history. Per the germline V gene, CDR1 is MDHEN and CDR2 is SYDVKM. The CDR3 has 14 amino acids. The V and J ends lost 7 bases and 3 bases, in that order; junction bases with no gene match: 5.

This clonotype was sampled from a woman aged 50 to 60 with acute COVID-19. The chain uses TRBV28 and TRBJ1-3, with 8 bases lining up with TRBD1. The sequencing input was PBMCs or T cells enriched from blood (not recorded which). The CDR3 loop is CASTGGQSGNTIYF. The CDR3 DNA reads TGTGCCAGCACAGGGGGCCAAAGTGGAAACACCATATATTTT.